This TCR beta chain is drawn from a study of blood T cell repertoires in COVID-19. Study summary: Samples of COVID-19 (acute and convalescent) were obtained from the United States, Italy and Spain. From T cells, B-cell-depleted T cells, or PBMCs came the material, which was cDNA or gDNA.

Germline CDR1 is LGHDT and CDR2 is YNNKEL (reference sequence). The CDR3 has 15 residues. Trimming pared 4 bases from V and 0 bases from J, leaving 12 bases between. Authors' processing steps: Nucleated cell number was recorded as an estimate derived from reference gene primer amplification. Sequencing used immunoSEQ multiplex PCR; TCRdb keeps in-frame clones, though not all of them. V and J calls and clone size are those listed in that table; D and trimming were worked out from the DNA. The sample holds some 150,000 clones, about 80% seen once. Sequenced input: peripheral blood. This clonotype originated in a woman aged 55-70 years with acute or convalescent COVID-19. The V and J genes are TRBV3-1 (or the pseudogene TRBV3-2) and TRBJ1-2; no clear D. The CDR3 nucleotides are TGTGCCAGCAGCCCCTGGGCCTCAGCTAACTATGGCTACACCTTC. It encodes CASSPWASANYGYTF.